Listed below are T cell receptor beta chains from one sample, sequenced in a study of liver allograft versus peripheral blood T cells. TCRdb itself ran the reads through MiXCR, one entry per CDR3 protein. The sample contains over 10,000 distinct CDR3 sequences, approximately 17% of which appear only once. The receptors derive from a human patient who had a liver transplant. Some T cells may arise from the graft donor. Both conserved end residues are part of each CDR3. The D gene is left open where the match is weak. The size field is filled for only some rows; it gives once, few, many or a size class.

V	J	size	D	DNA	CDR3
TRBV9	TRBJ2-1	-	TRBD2	TGTGCCAGCAGCGTAGCACTAGCGGGAGGGATCAATGAGCAGTTCTTC	CASSVALAGGINEQFF
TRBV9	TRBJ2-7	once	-	TGTGCCAGCAGCGTAGGGCTCCGGGACACCTACGAGCAGTACTTC	CASSVGLRDTYEQYF
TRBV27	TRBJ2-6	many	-	TGTGCCAGCAGTTCGAACCGGGACATGTTAACCTCTGGGGCCAACGTCCTGACTTTC	CASSSNRDMLTSGANVLTF
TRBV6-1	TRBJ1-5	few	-	TGTGCCAGCAATAAACAGGGCCTCAATCAGCCCCAGCATTTT	CASNKQGLNQPQHF
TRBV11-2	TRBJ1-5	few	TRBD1	TGTGCCAGCAGCTCAGGGGACAGGCAGCCCCAGCATTTT	CASSSGDRQPQHF
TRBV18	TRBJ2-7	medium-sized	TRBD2	TGTGCCAGCTCAGCTTTGTCGGGAGGGGACTACGAGCAGTACTTC	CASSALSGGDYEQYF
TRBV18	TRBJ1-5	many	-	TGTGCCAGCTCACCACGGGCAGGGACGGGTCAGCCCCAGCATTTT	CASSPRAGTGQPQHF
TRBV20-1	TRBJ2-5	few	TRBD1	TGCAGTGCCACAGGGACAGGGCGATTGAGGGAGACCCAGTACTTC	CSATGTGRLRETQYF
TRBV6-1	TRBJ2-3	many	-	TGTGCCAGCAGTGAATGGACCCAAGCAGATACGCAGTATTTT	CASSEWTQADTQYF
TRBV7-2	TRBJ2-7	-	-	TGTGCCAGCAGCCTAAGGGAGGGGGTCAACTCCTACGAGCAGTACTTC	CASSLREGVNSYEQYF
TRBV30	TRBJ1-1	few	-	TGTGCCTCAGGATATAGGAGCCTGAACACTGAAGCTTTCTTT	CASGYRSLNTEAFF
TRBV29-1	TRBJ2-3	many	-	TGCAGCGTTGATATGGGATTAGGGTATTTT	CSVDMGLGYF
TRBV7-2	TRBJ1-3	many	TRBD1	TGTGCCAGCAGCCTGACGTTACGTCCCCAGGGGGCTCTGGGAAACACCATATATTTT	CASSLTLRPQGALGNTIYF
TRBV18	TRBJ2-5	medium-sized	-	TGTGCCAGCTCATTAGGCAGTCAAGAGACCCAGTACTTC	CASSLGSQETQYF
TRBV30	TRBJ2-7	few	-	TGTGCCGGGCTAGGAGCGGGCCACGAGCAGTACTTC	CAGLGAGHEQYF
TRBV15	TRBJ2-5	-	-	TGTGCCACCAGCCCCGGGCAAGAGACCCAGTACTTC	CATSPGQETQYF
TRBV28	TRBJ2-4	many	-	TGTGCCAGCTGGAGCGACAGTAAGCTAGCCAAAAACATTCAGTACTTC	CASWSDSKLAKNIQYF
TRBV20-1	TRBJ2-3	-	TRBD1	TGCAGTGCTAGCCCGAGACAGGGGGCGTTAGATACGCAGTATTTT	CSASPRQGALDTQYF
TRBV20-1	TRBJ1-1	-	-	TGCAGTGCTAGACAGGGAGAAGCTTTCTTT	CSARQGEAFF
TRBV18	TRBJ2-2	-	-	TGTGCCAGCTCACTGGACAGAATCACCGGGGAGCTGTTTTTT	CASSLDRITGELFF